This passage covers 19 T cell receptor beta chains from one sample sequenced in a study of blood T cell repertoires in COVID-19. Repertoires were generated with immunoSEQ multiplex PCR, while TCRdb's copy carries only in-frame clones and drops some. The sample carries 450,000 to 500,000 clones, 75% to 90% recorded once. Input material: PBMCs or T cells enriched from blood (not recorded which). The receptors originated from a woman between 18 and 30 years old who had recovered from COVID-19.

This chain uses TRBV5-1 with TRBJ1-1; D is uncertain. Germline V gene lookup returns CDR1 SGHRS and CDR2 YFSETQ. The ends were cut back, 2 bases at V and 0 bases at J, with 11 bases in the middle. The CDR3 runs 15 residues. The CDR3: CASSFSTHLNTEAFF. The CDR3 DNA reads TGCGCCAGCAGCTTTAGCACCCACTTGAACACTGAAGCTTTCTTT.

The chain employs TRBV4-1 and TRBJ2-3, with TRBD2 matching 10 bases. Germline V CDR1 and CDR2: MGHRA, YSYEKL. Unmatched junction bases numbered 4, after V lost 5 bases and J lost 2 bases. This CDR3 has 15 amino acids. Here the CDR3 reads CASSFTSGDTDTQYF. In DNA form, the CDR3 reads TGCGCCAGCAGCTTCACTAGCGGGGACACAGATACGCAGTATTTT.

In the case of this clone: Germline is not matched at one junction end, which may reflect a read error. V usage is TRBV6-1 and J usage is TRBJ1-2, with D possibly TRBD1 on 6 matching bases. The CDR3 extends over 13 amino acids. Per the germline V gene, CDR1 is MNHNS and CDR2 is SASEGT. This chain's CDR3 is CASSQAGDYGYTF. The DNA of the CDR3 is TGTGCCAGCAGTCAAGCAGGGGACTATGGCTACACCTTC.

V is TRBV19 and J is TRBJ2-1, with D possibly TRBD2 on 5 matching bases. This CDR3 is built from 15 residues. CDR1 LNHDA and CDR2 SQIVND come from the germline V gene (reference sequence). Trimming cost V 4 bases and J 0 bases, with 10 bases left between them. The CDR3 here is CASSNGESSYNEQFF. The CDR3 DNA reads TGTGCCAGTAGTAATGGGGAGAGCTCCTACAATGAGCAGTTCTTC.

J is TRBJ1-1 and V is TRBV7-2; perhaps TRBD1 as D (6 bases). V dropped 8 bases and J dropped 6 bases, with 16 bases sitting between them. CDR1 is SGHTA, CDR2 FQGNSA, per germline. This CDR3 comprises 13 residues. The CDR3 nucleotides are TGTGCCAGCCTTACCCGTGGGGGCCCTGAAGCTTTCTTT. This encodes CASLTRGGPEAFF.

J is TRBJ2-1 and V is TRBV18; TRBD2 might be the D (6 bases). V was clipped by 3 bases and J by 8 bases, with 20 bases between them. Germline CDR1 reads KGHSH; CDR2 reads LQKENI. The CDR3 is 16 residues long. The CDR3 nucleotides read TGTGCCAGCTCACCCTACCTAGCGATCCTAGAAGATGAGCAGTTCTTC. As protein: CASSPYLAILEDEQFF.

The rearrangement joins TRBV5-1 to TRBJ2-3, with D tentatively TRBD2 (6 bases). Germline assignment: CDR1 SGHRS and CDR2 YFSETQ. The V end lost 4 bases, the J end lost 4 bases, and 13 bases lay between the germline ends. The CDR3 covers 14 residues. In nucleotides, the CDR3 is TGCGCCAGCAGCCCTGTGGGGGGACCAGATACGCAGTATTTT. This encodes CASSPVGGPDTQYF.

This rearrangement joins TRBV18 to TRBJ1-1, with D unclear. Trimming left V 0 bases short and J 3 bases short, with 14 bases between. Germline V gene data show CDR1 as KGHSH and CDR2 as LQKENI. This CDR3 region has 16 residues. The CDR3 DNA follows: TGTGCCAGCTCACCACCGGAGGGTCCGTCCTACACTGAAGCTTTCTTT. Translation: CASSPPEGPSYTEAFF.

The chain carries TRBV5-1 and TRBJ1-2; 11 nucleotides match TRBD1. J gave up 8 bases and V 0 bases, and 9 bases lay outside the gene matches. The germline V gene has CDR1 SGHRS and CDR2 YFSETQ. The CDR3 consists of 16 residues. The CDR3 DNA reads TGCGCCAGCAGCTTGGGGACAGGGGGCGAATTGGGAGGCTACACCTTC. This gives the protein CASSLGTGGELGGYTF.

The gene calls are TRBV9 and TRBJ1-2, with TRBD1 as a possible D gene (5 bases). Trimming pared 3 bases from V and 8 bases from J, leaving 14 bases between. The germline V gene encodes CDR1 SGDLS and CDR2 YYNGEE. This CDR3 contains 13 residues. The DNA of the CDR3 is TGTGCCAGCAGCGGGTGGAAGGGGTACGGCTACACCTTC. Its protein is CASSGWKGYGYTF.

The genes are TRBV19 and TRBJ1-3; D might be TRBD1 (5 bases). The V gene lost 6 bases and the J gene lost 9 bases, with 6 bases spanning the gap. Germline V lookup: CDR1 LNHDA, CDR2 SQIVND (reference sequence). CDR3 length: 10 amino acids. As DNA, the CDR3 is TGTGCCAGTAGAACAGGCACCATATATTTT. It codes for CASRTGTIYF.

This chain joins TRBV3-1 (or the pseudogene TRBV3-2) and TRBJ2-5, with 11 positions matching TRBD2. The CDR3 covers 17 residues. The V and J ends lost 4 bases and 3 bases, in that order; junction bases with no gene match: 10. Germline V gives CDR1 LGHDT, CDR2 YNNKEL (reference sequence). In DNA, the CDR3 is TGTGCCAGCAGCCTCGTCTATTTTAGCGGGGGGGAAGAGACCCAGTACTTC. This codes for CASSLVYFSGGEETQYF.

This clone has just a few counts. CDR3 DNA sequence: TGTGCCAGCAGGAGGGAAAGCTATGGCTACACCTTC. Residues: CASRRESYGYTF. The rearrangement uses TRBV28 and TRBJ1-2; D is unresolved. Deletions cut 6 bases from V and 4 bases from J, with 9 bases between. The CDR3 length is 12 residues. Looked up from germline, CDR1 is MDHEN and CDR2 is SYDVKM.

This clone occurred a few times. V and J are TRBV11-3 and TRBJ1-1; TRBD1 might be the D (6 bases). The V gene lost 5 bases and the J gene lost 3 bases, with 13 bases spanning the gap. This CDR3 is built from 14 residues. CDR1 and CDR2 (germline): SGHNT, YENEEA. The CDR3 is CASSPGHGDTEAFF. The DNA for the CDR3 is TGTGCCAGCAGCCCGGGACATGGGGACACTGAAGCTTTCTTT.

This clone has only a few counts. J is TRBJ2-7 and V is TRBV5-5, with D unresolved. V was shortened by 2 bases and J by 0 bases, with 9 bases between the two germline ends. Germline CDR1 SGHKS, CDR2 YYEKEE (reference sequence). CDR3 length equals 14 residues. This CDR3 is CASSFLSSSYEQYF. The CDR3 nucleotides are TGTGCCAGCAGCTTCCTATCAAGCTCCTACGAGCAGTACTTC.

This chain links TRBV30 with TRBJ1-2; 10 nucleotides match TRBD1. Germline V gene data show CDR1 as GTSNPN and CDR2 as SVGIG (reference sequence). The CDR3 loop spans 13 amino acids. Trimming took 8 bases from V and 6 from J; bases not matched to a gene: 9. The CDR3 is CAGETGQGHGYTF. CDR3 sequence (DNA): TGTGCCGGAGAAACGGGACAGGGGCATGGCTACACCTTC. Variable domain in full (rest from reference TRBV30 and TRBJ1-2): SQTIHQWPATLVQPVGSPLSLECTVEGTSNPNLYWYRQAAGRGLQLLFYSVGIGQISSEVPQNLSASRPQDRQFILSSKKLLLSDSGFYLCAGETGQGHGYTFGSGTRLTVV.

The chain combines TRBV14 with TRBJ1-2; D is possibly TRBD1 (5 bases). The germline gives CDR1 SGHDN, CDR2 FVKESK. CDR3 length: 14 amino acids. The germline V and J ends were trimmed by 4 bases and 8 bases, with 17 bases remaining between them. The CDR3 DNA reads TGTGCCAGCAGCCCGGCGGGACCGGCTTCGGGCTACACCTTC. Protein sequence: CASSPAGPASGYTF.

V and J are TRBV18 and TRBJ2-2, with a weak D call TRBD1 (5 bases). This CDR3 spans 17 amino acids. Trimming took 6 bases from V and 2 from J, leaving 19 bases between them. CDR1 KGHSH and CDR2 LQKENI come from the germline V gene. The CDR3 DNA follows: TGTGCCAGCTCGTCTTCTGGGGCCTCGTATAACACCGGGGAGCTGTTTTTT. Translated, it gives CASSSSGASYNTGELFF.

The chain joins TRBV28 to TRBJ1-1, with a possible D match to TRBD1 (5 bases). CDR1 and CDR2 from the germline V gene are MDHEN and SYDVKM. The length of the CDR3 is 20 residues. The V end was cut by 3 bases, the J end by 0 bases, with 26 bases between. This CDR3 is CASSFRSLTGRGRMNTEAFF. The DNA of the CDR3 is TGTGCCAGCAGTTTTCGTAGCCTCACGGGGCGGGGCAGAATGAACACTGAAGCTTTCTTT.